The text below deals with one TCR beta chain. Its specificity is unknown. Sequencing of TCR beta drew on CD8+ and CD4+ T cells from blood. Negative isolation was applied to CD8+ and CD4+ T cells, and FACS enrichment was applied to TEMRA cells. The RNA input was roughly 0.45 to 1 ug, and it was reverse transcribed with random hexamers. TCR beta CDR3 was amplified by immunoSEQ multiplex PCR. This amplification extended across 54 Vbeta and 13 Jbeta segments. TCRdb re-called the immunoSEQ multiplex PCR reads with MiXCR, one entry per CDR3 protein. Among approximately 160,000 distinct CDR3 sequences, approximately 94% were seen once, and the ten largest hold about 0.13%. This specimen belongs to a study of CD8 T cells in Susac syndrome. General study points: The authors found no clonal expansion in Susac syndrome CD4+ T cell repertoires.

This CDR3 has 12 residues. Deletions cut 3 bases from V and 3 bases from J, with 5 bases between. This receptor was obtained from a human donor with Susac syndrome. The source material was CD4+ T cells from PBMCs. The genes are TRBV12-3 or TRBV12-4 and TRBJ1-1, with no clear D. The chain's CDR3 is CASSFGDTEAFF. In nucleotides, the CDR3 is TGTGCCAGCAGTTTCGGGGACACTGAAGCTTTCTTT.